This T cell receptor (beta chain) comes out of a study of blood T cell repertoires in COVID-19. Study-level information: PBMCs, B-cell-depleted T cells, or T cells provided the cDNA or gDNA that made up the material.

Those enrolled, adults aged roughly 18 to 100 years, came from about two dozen US areas. Participants' reported clinical history set cohort assignment. What the recovered Cohort 3 donors had was two negative PCRs, clearance, or symptom resolution. The CDR3 extends over 14 amino acids. V shed 0 bases and J shed 7 bases, with 12 bases lying between them. The germline V gene encodes CDR1 LGHNA and CDR2 YSLEER. Profiling relied on immunoSEQ multiplex PCR, and the TCRdb table lists in-frame clones only, not all of them. The data contain hundreds of thousands of clones, roughly 88% of them singletons. V and J are TRBV4-3 and TRBJ1-2; D perhaps matches TRBD1 (6 bases). The sample taken for sequencing was PBMCs or T cells enriched from blood (not recorded which). This sequence was found in a woman aged 50 to 60 who had recovered from COVID-19. The CDR3 region has the DNA TGCGCCAGCAGCCAAGATCGATGGACAGTTGGCTACACCTTC. Translation gives CASSQDRWTVGYTF.